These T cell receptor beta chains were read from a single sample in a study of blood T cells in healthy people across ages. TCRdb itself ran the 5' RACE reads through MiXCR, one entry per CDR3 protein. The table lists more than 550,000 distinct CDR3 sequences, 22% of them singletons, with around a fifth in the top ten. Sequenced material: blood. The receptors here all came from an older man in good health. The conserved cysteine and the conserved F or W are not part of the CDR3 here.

ASSLLAGADTQY TRBV5-1
ASLPGEPGLAGGPAPIDEQF TRBV12-3/TRBV12-4
ASSPRRGGPTNEKLF TRBV7-2
SKTSASGGEQF TRBV20-1
ASSRGARGDNGYT TRBV4-3
ASSWGRSTNEKLF TRBV5-1
ATQRQADTQY TRBV6-5
ASSWGQGWNTEAF TRBV5-1
ASGSGQHSFPEAF TRBV12-5
ASSMGRGNEKLF TRBV5-1
SARDRGWENIQY TRBV20-1
ASSKFGTSGTYNEQF TRBV7-3
ASSIGTGEETQY TRBV19
SVVSGGAGEQF TRBV29-1
ASSLAPSGGATDTQY TRBV5-1
ASSQAPIDGEQY TRBV3-1
ASSEGPLAGGSPETQY TRBV9
ASSNGRRGATDTQY TRBV5-1
ASSDPRDRFTDTQY TRBV12-3/TRBV12-4
ASSTLAIGEQF TRBV2
ASRLAGGGIAKNIQY TRBV7-2
ASSPRQGGQTQY TRBV11-2
ASNRLANEQF TRBV28
ASSWTGLIVGYT TRBV28
ASTPSGGGAGELF TRBV7-8
ASSPDRGSQHEQY TRBV28
ASSVGTGYSYEQY TRBV5-1
ASSRDRGGGYT TRBV7-2
ASSLLREGRINEQF TRBV12-3/TRBV12-4
ASSVEPGTGELF TRBV9
ASSLWQSSYNEQF TRBV5-5
ASSPNAGVWNEQF TRBV7-2
ASRATGATNEKLF TRBV12-3/TRBV12-4
ASKPGQGRHEQY TRBV6-5
ASIRGTENTEAF TRBV12-3/TRBV12-4
ASSLGLAGGMEETQY TRBV9
ASSLALAYEAF TRBV7-9
ASSLSSGITVVIDEQF TRBV7-2
ASRGTGAYNEQF TRBV27
ASSLASRTDTQY TRBV5-1
SARDRGGIDYGYT TRBV20-1
SASRLAGTQETQY TRBV20-1
ASSPLGANTEAF TRBV7-9
SAGVNTYNEQF TRBV29-1
ASSLAGAGATSYNEQF TRBV7-9
ASSLARDSEAF TRBV7-6
ASSRTGEGGYGYT TRBV11-1